Listed below are T cell receptor beta chains from one sample, sequenced in a study of T cells in tuberculosis. Clones were read by immunoSEQ multiplex PCR, and TCRdb kept only the in-frame ones, dropping some. The data contain tens of thousands of clones, just under 95% of them seen just once; the ten biggest clones take up 6.5% to 9.5%. The specimen was PBMCs. The receptors here all came from a donor aged 10-29 years with latent tuberculosis or without tuberculosis infection. Some clones in this sample may be carry-over from other donors' samples. CDR3s include the opening cysteine and the closing phenylalanine or tryptophan. A D gene is named only where the DNA matches it firmly. The size of a clone is reported for some rows only, either as once, few or many, or as a class for expanded clones.

TRBJ1-1	TRBD1	TRBV5-3	.	TGTGCCAGAAGCTGGATGGCAGGACAGGGGGAAGGGAACACTGAAGCTTTCTTT	CARSWMAGQGEGNTEAFF
TRBJ2-3	.	TRBV6-6	.	TGTGCCAGCCACACCTGGTTGAACCCGAGCACAGATACGCAGTATTTT	CASHTWLNPSTDTQYF
TRBJ2-5	.	TRBV9	.	TGTGCCAGCAGCATTACTAGCAGCCAAGAGACCCAGTACTTC	CASSITSSQETQYF
TRBJ1-1	.	TRBV6-6	once	TGTGCCAGCAGTCCTCGGGTTGACACTGAAGCTTTCTTT	CASSPRVDTEAFF
TRBJ1-1	.	TRBV29-1	once	TGCAGCGTTCAGGTGCACACTGAAGCTTTCTTT	CSVQVHTEAFF
TRBJ2-1	TRBD2	TRBV5-4	once	TGTGCCAGCAGGTTGGGGGTAGCGGGAAACAATGAGCAGTTCTTC	CASRLGVAGNNEQFF
TRBJ1-3	TRBD1	TRBV2	.	TGTGCCAGCAGTGCACCCAACCTAGGACAGGGAACTGGAAACACCATATATTTT	CASSAPNLGQGTGNTIYF
TRBJ2-1	.	TRBV5-1	.	TGCGCCAGCAGCTTGTATGCGGGTGCTTACAATGAGCAGTTCTTC	CASSLYAGAYNEQFF
TRBJ2-7	TRBD2	TRBV5-1	.	TGCGCCAGCAGCTTCGGGGGGGCCCCCTCCTACGAGCAGTACTTC	CASSFGGAPSYEQYF
TRBJ2-3	TRBD2	TRBV9	.	TGTGCCAGCAGCGTAACCCGGACTAGCGGGACAGATACGCAGTATTTT	CASSVTRTSGTDTQYF
TRBJ1-2	.	TRBV6-5	.	TGTGCCAGCAGACAAACATCCGACTATGGCTACACCTTC	CASRQTSDYGYTF
TRBJ1-1	TRBD1	TRBV5-1	.	TGCGCCAGCTCCCCAGGGGGACAGGAAAAAGAAGCTTTCTTT	CASSPGGQEKEAFF
TRBJ1-2	.	TRBV9	.	TGTGCCAGCGGAGGGGCAGGGCTCCCCACGGGTCTATATGGCTACACCTTC	CASGGAGLPTGLYGYTF
TRBJ1-2	.	TRBV2	.	TGTGCCAGCGCCATTACAGTATATGGCTACACCTTC	CASAITVYGYTF
TRBJ1-5	TRBD1	TRBV28	.	TGTGCCAGCAGGCAACCGGGACAGGGGTCTCAGCCCCAGCATTTT	CASRQPGQGSQPQHF
TRBJ2-1	TRBD2	TRBV7-9	.	TGTGCCCTAGGGACTAGGCCCTACAATGAGCAGTTCTTC	CALGTRPYNEQFF
TRBJ1-1	TRBD1	TRBV19	.	TGTGCCAGTAATAACCCCATCAGGGGGGTGGCTTTCTTT	CASNNPIRGVAFF
TRBJ2-7	TRBD1	TRBV6-1	.	TGTGCCAGCAGAAGTCGGGTGGGACAGAGCTACGAGCAGTACTTC	CASRSRVGQSYEQYF
TRBJ1-4	.	TRBV5-1	.	TGCGCCAGCAGCTTTTCCCCCAGGGAGGATGAAAAACTGTTTTTT	CASSFSPREDEKLFF
TRBJ1-1	TRBD1	TRBV30	.	TGTGCCTGGAGTTGGACAGGGGGGCGGGACACTGAAGCTTTCTTT	CAWSWTGGRDTEAFF
TRBJ2-1	TRBD2	TRBV27	.	TGTGCCAGCAACTCCGGGACTAGCGTTAGGTATGAGCAGTTCTTC	CASNSGTSVRYEQFF
TRBJ2-2	.	TRBV2	.	TGTGCCAGCAGGCAAGAGGGTTCGTGGACCGGGGAGCTGTTTTTT	CASRQEGSWTGELFF
TRBJ2-2	.	TRBV5-1	.	TGCGCCACGGCCCCGGGGTGGGGAACCGGGGAGCTGTTTTTT	CATAPGWGTGELFF
TRBJ2-1	TRBD2	TRBV27	.	TGTGCCAGCAGTTTAAGACTAGCGGGAGTGGATGAGCAGTTCTTC	CASSLRLAGVDEQFF
TRBJ2-7	TRBD2	TRBV15	few	TGTGCCACCAGCAGAGGGACTAGCTATACCTACGAGCAGTACTTC	CATSRGTSYTYEQYF
TRBJ2-7	TRBD2	TRBV2	.	TGTGCCAGCAGCCTTATCTCCGGGGGGGGGCATAACGAGCAGTACTTC	CASSLISGGGHNEQYF
TRBJ2-7	.	TRBV28	once	TGTGCCAGCAGCTTGACAGCTTACGAGCAGTACTTC	CASSLTAYEQYF
TRBJ2-2	TRBD1	TRBV27	.	TGTGCCAGCAGTTTACGGGTCTTGGGACAGGGGGCCGGGGAGCTGTTTTTT	CASSLRVLGQGAGELFF
TRBJ2-1	TRBD2	TRBV12-5	.	TGTGCTAGTGGTCTACCGGGACTAGCGGGACACAATGAGCAGTTCTTC	CASGLPGLAGHNEQFF
TRBJ2-1	TRBD1	TRBV9	.	TGTGCCAGCAGCCGGGACAGCGGTGAGCAGTTCTTC	CASSRDSGEQFF
TRBJ2-5	TRBD1	TRBV6-1	.	TGTGCCAGCAGTGGGTTACAGGGGTCTACTAGAGAGACCCAGTACTTC	CASSGLQGSTRETQYF
TRBJ1-1	.	TRBV10-2	.	TGCGCCAGCAGTGAGCAGTTGAACACTGAAGCTTTCTTT	CASSEQLNTEAFF
TRBJ2-7	.	TRBV2	few	TGTGCCAGCAGTACCGGACCGGGGTCCGAGCAGTACTTC	CASSTGPGSEQYF
TRBJ2-1	.	TRBV5-1	.	TGCGCCAGCAGCTTGACCGAGTCCTACAATGAGCAGTTCTTC	CASSLTESYNEQFF
TRBJ2-2	TRBD1	TRBV5-1	.	TGCGCCAGCTCCAGGACAGGGGCGAACACCGGGGAGCTGTTTTTT	CASSRTGANTGELFF
TRBJ2-1	.	TRBV19	.	TGTGCCACCAAGGAGGGTGTCCCCGGCAATGAGCAGTTCTTC	CATKEGVPGNEQFF
TRBJ2-6	.	TRBV5-6	.	TGTGCCAGCAGCTTACTGTCTGGGGCCAACGTCCTGACTTTC	CASSLLSGANVLTF
TRBJ2-1	TRBD2	TRBV14	.	TGTGCCAGCAGCCAGGTAGCGGGGGGGCTCGAGCAGTTCTTC	CASSQVAGGLEQFF
TRBJ2-3	TRBD2	TRBV12-5	.	TGTGCTAGTGGTTTCGGGGGGACTAGCACAGATACGCAGTATTTT	CASGFGGTSTDTQYF
TRBJ2-4	TRBD2	TRBV6-1	.	TGTGCCAGCAGTTCCACTAGCGGGAGAGACATTCAGTACTTC	CASSSTSGRDIQYF
TRBJ1-3	TRBD1	TRBV5-6	.	TGTGCCAGCAGCTGGGGGACAGGGCTGAGCTCTGGAAACACCATATATTTT	CASSWGTGLSSGNTIYF
TRBJ2-3	.	TRBV9	.	TGTGCCAGCAGTCGGGGGGCGGCTAGCGGCGCCACAGATACGCAGTATTTT	CASSRGAASGATDTQYF
TRBJ2-7	.	TRBV9	.	TGTGCCAGCAGCCCCCGGGACTCCTACGAGCAGTACTTC	CASSPRDSYEQYF
TRBJ2-3	.	TRBV2	once	TGTGCCAGCAGTGAAGGAGCGACAGATACGCAGTATTTT	CASSEGATDTQYF
TRBJ1-2	TRBD1	TRBV5-1	.	TGCGCCAGCAGCTCCGGACAGGGATCGGGCTATGGCTACACCTTC	CASSSGQGSGYGYTF
TRBJ2-2	.	TRBV7-2	.	TGTGCCAGCAGCAGAGAGGGCAGCGCGAACACCGGGGAGCTGTTTTTT	CASSREGSANTGELFF
TRBJ1-2	TRBD1	TRBV5-4	.	TGTGCCAGCAGCTTTTACAGGGGGCTTTCCTGGGGCTATGGCTACACCTTC	CASSFYRGLSWGYGYTF
TRBJ2-2	.	TRBV4-1	.	TGCGCCAGCAGCCAAGCACTAGCTACGACCGGGGAGCTGTTTTTT	CASSQALATTGELFF
TRBJ2-4	TRBD2	TRBV5-6	.	TGTGCCAGCAGTGTGGGACTAGAATTAGCCAAAAACATTCAGTACTTC	CASSVGLELAKNIQYF